The 32 T cell receptor beta chains presented below share a single source sample, sequenced in a study of cytomegalovirus exposure and HLA in healthy donors. The PCR ran on 60 Vbeta and 13 Jbeta primers. Clones were sequenced by immunoSEQ multiplex PCR, and TCRdb holds only the in-frame ones, with some missing. The table for this sample gives around 100,000 clones. The sample consisted of PBMCs. Receptor source: a man aged 40-55 years in good health and CMV-seropositive.

The chain uses TRBV5-1 and TRBJ2-7, with 9 bases fitting TRBD1. Germline CDR1 reads SGHRS; CDR2 reads YFSETQ. The CDR3 consists of 15 residues. J was trimmed by 3 bases and V by 0 bases; bases with no gene match: 4. Here the CDR3 reads CASSLGGTGNYEQYF. Here the CDR3 DNA reads TGCGCCAGCAGCTTGGGAGGGACAGGGAACTACGAGCAGTACTTC.

J is TRBJ2-7 and V is TRBV27, with 8 bases lining up with TRBD1. The length of the CDR3 is 19 residues. With 5 bases clipped from V and 1 base from J, the junction kept 19 bases outside the gene matches. In germline, CDR1 is MNHEY, CDR2 SMNVEV (reference sequence). Here the CDR3 reads CASSVQGEAIPLKSYEQYF. DNA of the CDR3: TGTGCCAGCAGTGTACAGGGGGAAGCAATACCACTTAAGTCCTACGAGCAGTACTTC.

The chain uses TRBV27 and TRBJ1-2; D not certain. The CDR3 is 15 amino acids. Germline V gene sequence: CDR1 MNHEY, CDR2 SMNVEV (reference sequence). Trimming shortened V by 3 bases and J by 1 base, and 12 bases separated the two germline ends. CDR3 nucleotides: TGTGCCAGCAGTTTGTCTTACGGGAATAACTATGGCTACACCTTC. Amino acids: CASSLSYGNNYGYTF.

The chain carries TRBV5-1 and TRBJ1-6; D is perhaps TRBD1 (5 bases). CDR1 and CDR2 from the germline V gene are SGHRS and YFSETQ. The CDR3 extends over 16 amino acids. V gave up 1 base and J gave up 6 bases, with 14 bases separating them. CDR3 in DNA: TGCGCCAGCAGCTTGACCCCCACAGGCGGTAATTCACCCCTCCACTTT. This translates into CASSLTPTGGNSPLHF.

The chain uses TRBV5-1 and TRBJ2-1; TRBD1 agrees at 10 bases. V lost 4 bases, J lost 7 bases, and 11 bases stayed unmatched. The germline gives CDR1 SGHRS, CDR2 YFSETQ. CDR3 size: 16 residues. For the CDR3, the DNA is TGCGCCAGCAGCCCGAAACAAGGGACAGGGGATAATGAGCAGTTCTTC. The encoded protein is CASSPKQGTGDNEQFF.

V and J are TRBV6-5 and TRBJ1-2, with D perhaps matching TRBD1 (5 bases). The V gene's germline CDR1 is MNHEY and CDR2 SVGAGI. CDR3 length equals 12 residues. V lost 10 bases, J lost 4 bases, and 13 bases lay in between. DNA of the CDR3: TGTGCCACCCGCCTTCAGGGCTATGGCTACACCTTC. Its translation is CATRLQGYGYTF.

The chain combines TRBV28 with TRBJ2-3; TRBD2 aligns across 12 bases. The CDR3 runs to 16 residues. Per germline, CDR1 MDHEN and CDR2 SYDVKM. The trim removed 6 bases at V and 3 bases at J, leaving 7 bases unmatched. The CDR3 DNA is TGTGCCAGCAGACCCCGACTAGCGGGAGAGACAGATACGCAGTATTTT. Translating gives CASRPRLAGETDTQYF. Together with reference TRBV28 and TRBJ2-3, the CDR3 gives the full variable domain: DVKVTQSSRYLVKRTGEKVFLECVQDMDHENMFWYRQDPGLGLRLIYFSYDVKMKEKGDIPEGYSVSREKKERFSLILESASTNQTSMYLCASRPRLAGETDTQYFGPGTRLTVL.

CDR3 sequence: CASSPTGGGSQPQHF. For the CDR3, the DNA is TGTGCCAGCAGTCCAACAGGGGGCGGAAGTCAGCCCCAGCATTTT. V and J are TRBV28 and TRBJ1-5; 9 bases align to TRBD1. Germline V gene data show CDR1 as MDHEN and CDR2 as SYDVKM. The V and J ends lost 5 bases and 6 bases, in that order; junction bases with no gene match: 8. This CDR3 has 15 residues. The full variable domain, with the rest looked up from reference TRBV28 and TRBJ1-5, is DVKVTQSSRYLVKRTGEKVFLECVQDMDHENMFWYRQDPGLGLRLIYFSYDVKMKEKGDIPEGYSVSREKKERFSLILESASTNQTSMYLCASSPTGGGSQPQHFGDGTRLSIL.

The rearrangement uses TRBV6-5 and TRBJ2-7, with a possible D match to TRBD1 (6 bases). V lost 0 bases, J lost 3 bases, and 6 bases lay in between. Germline-derived CDR1 and CDR2 are MNHEY and SVGAGI. This CDR3 spans 13 amino acids. The CDR3: CASSYSQGYEQYF. For the CDR3, the DNA is TGTGCCAGCAGTTACTCACAGGGCTACGAGCAGTACTTC.

V and J are TRBV5-4 and TRBJ2-2, with D unclear. The CDR3 is 15 amino acids. V was cut by 3 bases and J by 6 bases, with 15 bases left in between. CDR1 and CDR2 (germline): SGHNT, YYREEE (reference sequence). In DNA form, the CDR3 reads TGTGCCAGCAGCTCGGGTTACGGCGTCGCCGGGGAGCTGTTTTTT. This sequence encodes CASSSGYGVAGELFF.

V gene TRBV5-1 combines with J gene TRBJ2-6; D is perhaps TRBD2 (5 bases). Germline CDR1 SGHRS, CDR2 YFSETQ. Deletions cut 4 bases from V and 4 bases from J, with 21 bases between. The CDR3 extends over 18 amino acids. As DNA, the CDR3 is TGCGCCAGCAGCGTAGGACGAATGGAGGTAGGGGGGGCCAACGTCCTGACTTTC. It codes for CASSVGRMEVGGANVLTF.

The chain has TRBV6-6 and TRBJ2-2, with TRBD1 matching 10 bases. The CDR3 length is 13 residues. Germline CDR1 is MNHNY and CDR2 is SVGAGI (reference sequence). Unmatched junction bases numbered 6, after V lost 10 bases and J lost 7 bases. CDR3 coding DNA: TGTGCCATTTGGACAGGGGGAGGCGGGGAGCTGTTTTTT. Encoded protein: CAIWTGGGGELFF.

V is TRBV6-6 and J is TRBJ2-7, with 11 bases aligning to TRBD2. The germline CDR1 and CDR2 sequences are MNHNY and SVGAGI (reference sequence). V lost 5 bases to trimming and J lost 3 bases; unmatched junction nucleotides: 3. The CDR3 runs 14 residues. Here the CDR3 DNA reads TGTGCCAGCAGTCTAACTAGCGGGAGCTACGAGCAGTACTTC. Protein product: CASSLTSGSYEQYF.

This chain uses TRBV7-2 with TRBJ1-1, with D uncertain. Germline V lookup: CDR1 SGHTA, CDR2 FQGNSA. V shed 0 bases and J shed 1 base, with 9 bases lying between them. The CDR3 contains 15 residues. CDR3 sequence reads: CASSLAGTKNTEAFF. In nucleotides, the CDR3 is TGTGCCAGCAGCTTAGCTGGTACAAAGAACACTGAAGCTTTCTTT.

The CDR3 DNA sequence: TGTGCCAGCAGCCCCGGGACAGAGATTTACGAGCAGTACTTC. Protein: CASSPGTEIYEQYF. J is TRBJ2-7 and V is TRBV13; 7 nucleotides match TRBD1. The V and J ends lost 5 bases and 4 bases, in that order; junction bases with no gene match: 8. Germline CDR1 PRHDT, CDR2 FYEKMQ (reference sequence). CDR3 length: 14 amino acids.

The J gene is TRBJ2-7, the V gene TRBV5-6; a weak D match, TRBD1 (8 bases). V shed 4 bases and J shed 8 bases, with 19 bases lying between them. The CDR3 length is 14 residues. CDR1 is SGHDT, CDR2 YYEEEE, per germline. CDR3 amino acids: CASSTQHRGGQQYF. CDR3 nucleotide sequence: TGTGCCAGCAGCACACAGCACAGGGGGGGGCAGCAGTACTTC.

The chain couples TRBV11-3 to TRBJ2-7; 8 bases fit TRBD2. CDR3 length: 15 residues. V trimming: 1 base; J trimming: 3 bases; junction bases outside the gene matches: 5. Germline V lookup: CDR1 SGHNT, CDR2 YENEEA. This chain's CDR3 is CASSLGSGSIYEQYF. The CDR3, as DNA: TGTGCCAGCAGCTTAGGCAGCGGGAGTATCTACGAGCAGTACTTC.

The chain couples TRBV5-5 to TRBJ1-3; D not certain. This CDR3 contains 15 residues. The V gene lost 4 bases and the J gene lost 3 bases, with 14 bases spanning the gap. CDR1 is SGHKS, CDR2 YYEKEE, per germline (reference sequence). The CDR3: CASSPLGVGGNTIYF. The CDR3 DNA is TGTGCCAGCAGCCCCTTGGGCGTAGGTGGAAACACCATATATTTT.

The chain uses TRBV5-5 and TRBJ1-1; unclear D gene. V lost 4 bases to trimming and J lost 5 bases, with 12 bases between them. From germline, CDR1 is SGHKS and CDR2 YYEKEE (reference sequence). The CDR3 contains 13 residues. The CDR3 spells CASSGVRRTEAFF. The DNA of the CDR3 is TGTGCCAGCAGCGGAGTCAGAAGGACTGAAGCTTTCTTT.

This chain joins TRBV7-2 and TRBJ1-2; 10 bases match TRBD1. The V and J ends lost 5 bases and 7 bases, in that order; junction bases with no gene match: 1. CDR1 is SGHTA, CDR2 FQGNSA, per germline. The CDR3 is made up of 12 amino acids. CDR3 sequence (DNA): TGTGCCAGCAGCGACAGGGGGCTTGGCTACACCTTC. It is translated as CASSDRGLGYTF.

The genes are TRBV20-1 and TRBJ2-3; D gene uncertain. The CDR3 is made up of 11 amino acids. Germline CDR1 reads DFQATT; CDR2 reads SNEGSKA (reference sequence). The V end was cut by 6 bases, the J end by 4 bases, with 8 bases between. DNA for the CDR3: TGCAGTGCAGAGCTAGCAGATACGCAGTATTTT. This sequence encodes CSAELADTQYF.

The rearrangement joins TRBV9 to TRBJ2-2; TRBD2 agrees at 7 bases. J gave up 5 bases and V 3 bases, and 7 bases lay outside the gene matches. This CDR3 comprises 15 residues. The germline V gene has CDR1 SGDLS and CDR2 YYNGEE. CDR3 amino acids: CASSGTSDLTGELFF. CDR3 coding DNA: TGTGCCAGCAGCGGTACTAGCGACCTGACCGGGGAGCTGTTTTTT.

The chain links TRBV5-1 to TRBJ2-1; maybe TRBD2 (5 bases). V was pared by 1 base and J by 0 bases, with 11 bases between. CDR1 SGHRS and CDR2 YFSETQ come from the germline V gene. This CDR3 comprises 16 residues. As DNA, the CDR3 is TGCGCCAGCAGCTTGCTGCCAGCGGACTCCTACAATGAGCAGTTCTTC. It is translated as CASSLLPADSYNEQFF.

J is TRBJ1-3 and V is TRBV7-8; tentative D call: TRBD1 (5 bases). Germline CDR1 SGHVS, CDR2 FQNEAQ. The CDR3 sequence is 14 residues long. V lost 1 base and J lost 3, with 7 bases in between. The CDR3 DNA sequence: TGTGCCAGCAGCTTAGGGGGCCTTGGAAACACCATATATTTT. This gives the protein CASSLGGLGNTIYF. Variable domain in full (rest from reference TRBV7-8 and TRBJ1-3): GAGVSQSPRYKVAKRGQDVALRCDPISGHVSLFWYQQALGQGPEFLTYFQNEAQLDKSGLPSDRFFAERPEGSVSTLKIQRTQQEDSAVYLCASSLGGLGNTIYFGEGSWLTVV.

This sequence joins TRBV7-9 and TRBJ2-1; maybe TRBD1 (5 bases). V was trimmed by 5 bases and J by 7 bases, leaving 12 bases between them. Germline CDR1 reads SEHNR; CDR2 reads FQNEAQ (reference sequence). The CDR3 is made up of 13 amino acids. The CDR3 region is CASSAGANNEQFF. The CDR3 DNA reads TGTGCCAGCAGCGCTGGGGCCAATAATGAGCAGTTCTTC.

The V and J genes are TRBV7-2 and TRBJ2-2; D possibly corresponds to TRBD2 (5 bases). CDR1 is SGHTA and CDR2 is FQGNSA in the germline V gene. The CDR3 is made up of 13 amino acids. V lost 1 base and J lost 6, with 6 bases in between. CDR3 coding DNA: TGTGCCAGCAGCTTAGAGGAGGCCGGGGAGCTGTTTTTT. Translating it yields CASSLEEAGELFF.

Written as DNA, the CDR3 is TGTGCCAGCAGCTTAGCCAGATTCACTGAAGCTTTCTTT. This codes for CASSLARFTEAFF. V and J are TRBV11-3 and TRBJ1-1; D is ambiguous. V lost 1 base and J lost 4, with 7 bases in between. The germline V gene encodes CDR1 SGHNT and CDR2 YENEEA. The length of the CDR3 is 13 residues.

For this clone: The DNA is left out, because the CDR3 cannot be placed on it with certainty; the CDR3 is given as TCRdb lists it. J is TRBJ1-2 and V is TRBV28; the table calls TRBD1, which could not be checked here. The germline V gene encodes CDR1 MDHEN and CDR2 SYDVKM. The CDR3 length is 17 residues, termini included. The CDR3 region is CASSFLETPAGGRGYTF.

The rearrangement joins TRBV5-6 to TRBJ2-7, with TRBD2 matching over 8 bases. Germline V CDR1 and CDR2: SGHDT, YYEEEE. The trim removed 4 bases at V and 9 bases at J, leaving 12 bases unmatched. The CDR3 spans 14 residues. In DNA form, the CDR3 reads TGTGCCAGCAGCCTAGGGACTAGGGAATTAGGGCAGTACTTC. Translating it yields CASSLGTRELGQYF.

J is TRBJ2-2 and V is TRBV6-5; TRBD2 might be the D (5 bases). There are 14 residues in the CDR3. Germline V gives CDR1 MNHEY, CDR2 SVGAGI. Between the trimmed V and J ends, which lost 2 bases and 12 bases, there was a span of 16 bases. CDR3 coding DNA: TGTGCCAGCAGTTACACCCCGAGCGGTTGGAAGCTGTTTTTT. This sequence encodes CASSYTPSGWKLFF.

The J gene is TRBJ1-5, the V gene TRBV25-1; D is unresolved. Trimming removed 6 bases from V and 4 bases from J, with 13 bases in between. The CDR3 spans 14 residues. The germline V gene encodes CDR1 MGHDK and CDR2 SYGVNS. The CDR3 nucleotides are TGTGCCAGCAGCGGAGGGCCCGGAAATCAGCCCCAGCATTTT. Amino acid sequence: CASSGGPGNQPQHF.

The chain joins TRBV19 to TRBJ2-7; 10 nucleotides align to TRBD2. J gave up 2 bases and V 4 bases, and 5 bases lay outside the gene matches. The CDR3 extends over 15 amino acids. The germline CDR1 and CDR2 sequences are LNHDA and SQIVND (reference sequence). This CDR3 reads CASSTSSGGPYEQYF. In DNA, the CDR3 is TGTGCCAGTAGTACCTCTAGCGGGGGCCCCTACGAGCAGTACTTC.